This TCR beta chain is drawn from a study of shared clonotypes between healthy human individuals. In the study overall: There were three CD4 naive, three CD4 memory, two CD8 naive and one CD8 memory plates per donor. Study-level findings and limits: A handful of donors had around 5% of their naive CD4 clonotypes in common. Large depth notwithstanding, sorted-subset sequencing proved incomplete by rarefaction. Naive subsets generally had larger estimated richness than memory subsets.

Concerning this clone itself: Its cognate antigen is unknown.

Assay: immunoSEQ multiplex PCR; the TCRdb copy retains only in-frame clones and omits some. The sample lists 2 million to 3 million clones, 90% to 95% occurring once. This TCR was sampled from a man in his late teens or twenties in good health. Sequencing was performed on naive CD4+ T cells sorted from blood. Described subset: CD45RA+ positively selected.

CDR3 nucleotide sequence: TGTGCCTGGATCTCTAGGGGGCCTAATTCACCCCTCCACTTT. This translates into CAWISRGPNSPLHF. V and J are TRBV30 and TRBJ1-6; 7 bases map to TRBD1. The CDR3 spans 14 residues. The trim removed 4 bases at V and 6 bases at J, leaving 6 bases unmatched. Germline values: CDR1 GTSNPN, CDR2 SVGIG (reference sequence).